This TCR beta chain emerged from a study of T-cell memory formation after mild COVID-19. Background on the study: Largely, TCR clusters stayed within a single donor.

Points on this clonotype: No antigen is known for it.

CDR1 is MDHEN, CDR2 SYDVKM, per germline. CDR3 length: 16 residues. J was trimmed by 3 bases and V by 7 bases; bases with no gene match: 13. General observations from the study: Memory from before infection featured some responding clones, which suggests cross-reactive memory joined. Confirmation of SARS-CoV-2 specificity was lacking for second-wave clones peaking day 37.

5'RACE primed from the constant segment yielded TCR alpha and TCR beta cDNA libraries bearing sample barcodes and UMIs. TCRdb fed the 5' RACE reads into MiXCR, producing one record per CDR3 protein. The table includes 110,000 to 150,000 distinct CDR3 sequences, 11% to 15% detected once. The receptor's source is an adult woman who had mild COVID-19 (a few samples of this study predate the infection). Cell type and time point are not known. The sequenced material came from PBMCs or a T cell subset sorted from them (not recorded which). The genes are TRBV28 and TRBJ2-3, with TRBD2 matching 7 bases. CDR3 bases: TGTGCCAGCACCACACTTGAGGGAGGGGAAACAGATACGCAGTATTTT. It specifies CASTTLEGGETDTQYF.